This T cell receptor (beta chain) was documented in a study of spatial heterogeneity in lung cancer. Study-wide results and caveats: Ubiquitous expanded tumor TCRs surfaced in blood more at resection than they did at follow-up.

Germline loops: CDR1 LNHDA, CDR2 SQIVND (reference sequence). The CDR3 runs to 16 residues. The V gene end was trimmed by 1 base and the J gene end by 8 bases; junction bases not matched to a gene: 10. To note about this clonotype: Its cognate antigen is unknown.

TCRdb independently ran MiXCR on the 5' RACE reads; one entry per CDR3 protein. Among roughly 20,000 distinct CDR3 sequences listed, around 4.6% were seen once. Time point of the sample: sample taken at primary tumor resection. The sequenced material consisted of unsorted whole RNA from tumor, nontumor lung or frozen PBMC. Untreated early-stage non-small cell lung cancer patients, 55 to 85 in total, were the donors. The receptor was isolated from a male donor with early-stage non-small cell lung cancer. Specimen: PBMCs, collected at surgery. The rearrangement uses TRBV19 and TRBJ1-5, with TRBD1 identical over 8 bases. CDR3 protein: CASSIGAGGPGKPQHF. Written as DNA, the CDR3 is TGTGCCAGTAGTATAGGAGCAGGGGGCCCGGGGAAGCCCCAGCATTTT.